The clone carrying this T cell receptor beta chain has a count of ten or more. This entry comes from a study of kidney transplant recipient with SARS-CoV-2 infection. TCRdb re-called the reads with MiXCR, one entry per CDR3 protein. The sample has approximately 250,000 distinct CDR3 sequences, about 28% seen once. The sequence was collected from a male patient in his 30s who had COVID-19 and was a kidney transplant recipient. Some T cells may have come from the graft donor. This material consisted of a blood sample, taken at baseline and between days 110 and 120 from a kidney transplant recipient.

The CDR3 here is CASSPVGQGGQPQHF. CDR3 DNA: TGTGCCAGCAGCCCCGTGGGGCAGGGAGGTCAGCCCCAGCATTTT. The V gene is TRBV12-3 or TRBV12-4, the J gene TRBJ1-5; TRBD1 is a possible D gene (5 bases). Trimming stripped 6 bases from V and 6 bases from J, with 18 bases between. This CDR3 spans 15 amino acids.